Shown below are 20 T cell receptor beta chains from a single sample sequenced in a study of regulatory T cells in long-lasting Graves disease. CDR3 regions were amplified by Arm-PCR using iRepertoire HTBI primers to build TCR beta libraries. TCRdb re-called the multiplex PCR reads with MiXCR, one entry per CDR3 protein. This sample carries 400,000 to 450,000 distinct CDR3 sequences, about 20% of them seen once, and the ten largest clones take 26%. The time point denotes: persistent/refractory GD, antithyroid drugs over 5 years with positive TRAb. PBMCs provided the RNA from which the TCR library was made. This specimen was peripheral blood mononuclear cells (PBMCs), taken when the disease was refractory, from a patient treated with antithyroid drugs. The receptor source for this set is a female donor with Graves disease.

The chain is built from TRBV7-3 and TRBJ2-7; D unresolved. The CDR3 totals 13 residues. Trimming cost V 1 base and J 7 bases, with 11 bases left between them. Germline CDR1 reads SGHTA; CDR2 reads FQGTGA. CDR3: CASSLKELGEQYF. CDR3 nucleotide sequence: TGTGCCAGCAGCTTAAAAGAATTGGGGGAGCAGTACTTC.

This chain uses TRBV7-9 with TRBJ1-1; D is undetermined. V was shortened by 2 bases and J by 0 bases, with 22 bases between the two germline ends. The CDR3 extends over 19 amino acids. Germline V lookup: CDR1 SEHNR, CDR2 FQNEAQ (reference sequence). The CDR3 loop reads CASSLFSLGGPPLNTEAFF. The CDR3 coding sequence is TGTGCCAGCAGCTTATTTAGCCTGGGAGGCCCACCATTGAACACTGAAGCTTTCTTT.

This clonotype turned up a few times. V gene TRBV7-9 combines with J gene TRBJ2-2, with 8 bases matching TRBD2. The CDR3 loop spans 15 amino acids. Losses at the gene ends were 5 bases for V and 5 bases for J; bases not matched to a gene: 7. CDR1 and CDR2 (germline): SEHNR, FQNEAQ (reference sequence). CDR3 coding DNA: TGTGCCAGCAGCCCCAGCGGGAGATGGACCGGGGAGCTGTTTTTT. Translating it yields CASSPSGRWTGELFF.

The chain is built from TRBV5-5 and TRBJ1-1; D is possibly TRBD1 (5 bases). V was clipped by 4 bases and J by 3 bases, with 19 bases between them. Germline assignment: CDR1 SGHKS and CDR2 YYEKEE (reference sequence). The CDR3 has 16 residues. CDR3 loop: CASSPVAGRFYTEAFF. DNA for the CDR3: TGTGCCAGCAGCCCCGTAGCAGGGAGGTTTTACACTGAAGCTTTCTTT.

This clonotype was found many times. The rearrangement links TRBV28 to TRBJ2-5; the match to TRBD1 covers 9 bases. There are 15 residues in the CDR3. CDR1 MDHEN and CDR2 SYDVKM come from the germline V gene. V dropped 6 bases and J dropped 1; count of bases not matched to a gene: 6. Here the CDR3 reads CASRVDRGLQETQYF. The CDR3 DNA sequence: TGTGCCAGCAGAGTGGACAGGGGCCTCCAAGAGACCCAGTACTTC.

This clonotype was counted only a few times. The chain is built from TRBV6-1 and TRBJ2-7; D possibly corresponds to TRBD1 (6 bases). Per germline, CDR1 MNHNS and CDR2 SASEGT. The V and J ends lost 7 bases and 3 bases respectively, with 16 bases between them. CDR3 size: 14 residues. CDR3 sequence: CASKRRDTLYEQYF. The CDR3 DNA reads TGTGCCAGCAAGAGACGGGACACCCTCTACGAGCAGTACTTC.

This clonotype has only a few counts. The chain uses TRBV3-1 and TRBJ1-5, with a possible D match to TRBD1 (5 bases). CDR3 length: 16 amino acids. Per the germline V gene, CDR1 is LGHDT and CDR2 is YNNKEL (reference sequence). V was shortened by 0 bases and J by 1 base, with 10 bases between the two germline ends. The CDR3 loop is CASSQDPGGSNQPQHF. CDR3 coding DNA: TGTGCCAGCAGCCAAGATCCGGGGGGGAGCAATCAGCCCCAGCATTTT.

The CDR3 DNA is TGCGCCAGCAGCTGGCGGACGGATAATGAAGCTTTCTTT. Translation: CASSWRTDNEAFF. The chain employs TRBV5-1 and TRBJ1-1; D is uncertain. The CDR3 covers 13 residues. Trimming left V 3 bases short and J 7 bases short, with 13 bases between. The V gene's germline CDR1 is SGHRS and CDR2 YFSETQ.

The chain couples TRBV30 to TRBJ2-7; 10 bases map to TRBD2. The CDR3 is 13 amino acids. The V gene's germline CDR1 is GTSNPN and CDR2 SVGIG (reference sequence). V shed 5 bases and J 0 bases; nucleotides not matched to a gene: 1. The DNA of the CDR3 is TGTGCCTGGTGGACTAGCGGCTCCTACGAGCAGTACTTC. Its protein product is CAWWTSGSYEQYF.

This clonotype was detected many times. The chain employs TRBV20-1 and TRBJ2-4; 10 positions agree with TRBD2. There are 16 residues in the CDR3. The trim removed 6 bases at V and 6 bases at J, leaving 14 bases unmatched. Germline lookup yields CDR1 DFQATT and CDR2 SNEGSKA (reference sequence). CDR3 in amino acids: CSAVPLSGRAGNIQYF. In DNA, the CDR3 is TGCAGTGCCGTACCACTCAGCGGGAGGGCGGGAAACATTCAGTACTTC.

V and J are TRBV12-3 or TRBV12-4 and TRBJ1-2; D might be TRBD1 (5 bases). Trimming removed 3 bases from V and 3 bases from J, with 14 bases in between. The CDR3 sequence is 15 residues long. The CDR3: CASSFRGVEDYGYTF. CDR3 sequence (DNA): TGTGCCAGCAGTTTCCGGGGGGTAGAGGACTATGGCTACACCTTC.

This clonotype was seen only a few times. The chain couples TRBV20-1 to TRBJ1-5; TRBD1 is a possible D gene (6 bases). This CDR3 has 19 residues. The V gene lost 5 bases and the J gene lost 0 bases, with 26 bases spanning the gap. The V gene's germline CDR1 is DFQATT and CDR2 SNEGSKA (reference sequence). The CDR3 DNA follows: TGCAGTGCTCTTGCGGGGGGCCAGCGAGGATACTATAGCAATCAGCCCCAGCATTTT. Translated, it gives CSALAGGQRGYYSNQPQHF.

This clonotype was recorded many times. The chain links TRBV12-3 or TRBV12-4 to TRBJ2-7; D is unresolved. V dropped 2 bases and J dropped 2 bases, with 10 bases sitting between them. The CDR3 length is 14 residues. CDR3 DNA: TGTGCCAGCAGTTTAAGCGCCGGACCCTACGAGCAGTACTTC. Translated, it gives CASSLSAGPYEQYF.

There are a few counts of this clonotype. CDR3 residues: CATSETSGTGVKETQYF. The CDR3 DNA reads TGTGCCACCAGTGAGACCTCCGGGACAGGGGTTAAGGAGACCCAGTACTTC. The rearrangement uses TRBV24-1 and TRBJ2-5; 10 positions agree with TRBD1. The germline V gene encodes CDR1 KGHDR and CDR2 SFDVKD. The CDR3 consists of 17 residues. The trim removed 4 bases at V and 5 bases at J, leaving 12 bases unmatched.

J is TRBJ2-1 and V is TRBV3-1; D is unresolved. The germline V gene has CDR1 LGHDT and CDR2 YNNKEL (reference sequence). The CDR3 is 15 residues long. The V end was cut by 5 bases, the J end by 12 bases, with 23 bases between. CDR3 nucleotide sequence: TGTGCCAGCAGCAACCCGTGGGATGGCCCGTCGTTGCAGTTCTTC. Its protein is CASSNPWDGPSLQFF.

This clonotype was observed a handful of times. The CDR3 does not end in the conserved phenylalanine or tryptophan, so this is likely a read error. The chain joins TRBV28 to TRBJ1-1; no reliable D call. Trimming left V 1 base short and J 4 bases short, with 13 bases between. CDR1 is MDHEN and CDR2 is SYDVKM in the germline V gene. The CDR3 consists of 15 residues. CDR3 sequence: CASSLFRQAGTEAFL. The CDR3 DNA follows: TGTGCCAGCAGTTTATTTCGGCAGGCGGGCACTGAAGCTTTCCTT.

This clonotype was counted ten times or more. V and J are TRBV6-1 and TRBJ2-2; D possibly corresponds to TRBD2 (5 bases). Trimming took 2 bases from V and 4 from J, leaving 17 bases between them. The germline V gene encodes CDR1 MNHNS and CDR2 SASEGT. This CDR3 has 17 residues. The CDR3 DNA is TGTGCCAGCAGTGAACCACTCGAGAGGGTGGCCACCGGGGAGCTGTTTTTT. Protein product: CASSEPLERVATGELFF.

The V call is TRBV6-1, the J call TRBJ2-1; 8 nucleotides match TRBD2. This CDR3 region has 14 residues. Germline V gene data show CDR1 as MNHNS and CDR2 as SASEGT. V trimming: 7 bases; J trimming: 7 bases; junction bases outside the gene matches: 9. The chain's CDR3 is CASKSAGTRNEQFF. In DNA, the CDR3 is TGTGCCAGCAAGTCCGCCGGGACTAGAAATGAGCAGTTCTTC.

The J gene is TRBJ1-4, the V gene TRBV5-1; no reliable D call. The CDR3 runs to 14 residues. Trimming left V 3 bases short and J 4 bases short, with 10 bases between. From germline, CDR1 is SGHRS and CDR2 YFSETQ. CDR3 region: CASSSGRINEKLFF. CDR3 coding DNA: TGCGCCAGCAGCTCCGGACGGATTAATGAAAAACTGTTTTTT. Based on the CDR3 plus reference TRBV5-1 and TRBJ1-4, the full variable domain is KAGVTQTPRYLIKTRGQQVTLSCSPISGHRSVSWYQQTPGQGLQFLFEYFSETQRNKGNFPGRFSGRQFSNSRSEMNVSTLELGDSALYLCASSSGRINEKLFFGSGTQLSVL.

This clonotype has only a few counts. This chain connects TRBV14 to TRBJ2-5; TRBD2 aligns across 10 bases. Per the germline V gene, CDR1 is SGHDN and CDR2 is FVKESK. Trimming at V came to 2 bases and at J to 2 bases, leaving 5 bases not matched to a gene. This CDR3 is built from 16 residues. CDR3 amino acids: CASSQYQTSGQETQYF. For the CDR3, the DNA is TGTGCCAGCAGCCAATACCAGACTAGCGGGCAAGAGACCCAGTACTTC.